These T cell receptor beta chains were read from a single sample in a study of T-cell memory formation after mild COVID-19. TCRdb redid the calling of the 5' RACE reads with MiXCR, one entry per CDR3 protein. This sample has approximately 240,000 distinct CDR3 sequences, with about 15% found just once. Sequencing input: PBMCs or a T cell subset sorted from them (not recorded which). These TCRs come from a man aged 18 to 30 who had mild COVID-19 (a few samples of this study predate the infection). Cell type and time point are not known. CDR3s include the opening cysteine and the closing phenylalanine or tryptophan. D genes are given only for firm matches. Clone sizes are given selectively: once, few, many, or a class where the clone is expanded.

few,.,TRBV5-1,TRBJ2-3,CASSFRQEGTDTQYF,TGCGCCAGCAGCTTCAGACAGGAGGGCACAGATACGCAGTATTTT
few,TRBD1,TRBV7-2,TRBJ2-7,CASSVRDRGYEQYF,TGTGCCAGCAGCGTACGGGACAGGGGCTACGAGCAGTACTTC
few,.,TRBV6-5,TRBJ1-5,CASRTGNQPQHF,TGTGCCAGCAGAACAGGCAATCAGCCCCAGCATTTT
many,.,TRBV7-9,TRBJ1-6,CASSLLPGGNSPLHF,TGTGCCAGCAGCCTACTGCCGGGGGGAAATTCACCCCTCCACTTT
few,TRBD2,TRBV20-1,TRBJ2-3,CSARGLPSGTDTQYF,TGCAGTGCTAGAGGCCTGCCTAGCGGAACAGATACGCAGTATTTT
many,TRBD2,TRBV7-2,TRBJ2-1,CASSSSGGALVSGQFF,TGTGCCAGCAGCTCTAGCGGGGGGGCCCTTGTGAGCGGGCAGTTCTTC
.,.,TRBV27,TRBJ1-3,CASSPDRFPGNTIYF,TGTGCCAGCAGTCCAGACAGATTTCCTGGAAACACCATATATTTT
few,TRBD1,TRBV9,TRBJ2-2,CASSADRALTGELFF,TGTGCCAGCAGCGCTGACAGGGCCCTCACCGGGGAGCTGTTTTTT
.,.,TRBV28,TRBJ1-1,CASSWVVGTEAFF,TGTGCCAGCTCTTGGGTAGTGGGGACTGAAGCTTTCTTT
.,TRBD1,TRBV3-1,TRBJ2-2,CASSHTGVLTGELFF,TGTGCCAGCAGCCATACAGGGGTTCTCACCGGGGAGCTGTTTTTT
many,TRBD1,TRBV5-1,TRBJ1-6,CASSHEGQGNNSPLHF,TGCGCCAGCAGCCACGAGGGACAGGGCAATAATTCACCCCTCCACTTT
.,.,TRBV24-1,TRBJ1-5,CATWGHHNQPQHF,TGTGCCACCTGGGGACACCACAATCAGCCCCAGCATTTT
.,TRBD2,TRBV20-1,TRBJ2-5,CSVRTAGYSGETQYF,TGCAGTGTAAGGACGGCGGGGTATAGCGGGGAGACCCAGTACTTC
few,.,TRBV12-3/TRBV12-4,TRBJ2-3,CVEGRTDTQYF,TGTGTCGAGGGCCGCACAGATACGCAGTATTTT
few,.,TRBV6-2/TRBV6-3,TRBJ1-2,CASRLDYYGYTF,TGTGCCAGCCGCCTGGACTACTATGGCTACACCTTC
.,.,TRBV29-1,TRBJ2-1,CSVESSPIPNEQFF,TGCAGCGTTGAAAGCTCTCCGATCCCCAATGAGCAGTTCTTC
.,.,TRBV5-1,TRBJ2-6,CASTQTVGGANVLTF,TGCGCCAGCACCCAGACCGTTGGTGGGGCCAACGTCCTGACTTTC
.,.,TRBV6-5,TRBJ2-5,CASSRTGGVVETQYF,TGTGCCAGCAGTCGTACGGGGGGCGTCGTGGAGACCCAGTACTTC
.,.,TRBV11-2,TRBJ2-2,CASSLFTQGSNTGELFF,TGTGCCAGCAGCTTATTCACGCAGGGGTCGAACACCGGGGAGCTGTTTTTT
.,.,TRBV29-1,TRBJ1-2,CSVGVGDYYGYTF,TGCAGCGTTGGGGTGGGAGATTACTATGGCTACACCTTC
.,.,TRBV12-3/TRBV12-4,TRBJ1-4,CASSFGWGEKLFF,TGTGCCAGCAGTTTCGGATGGGGTGAAAAACTGTTTTTT
few,TRBD1,TRBV9,TRBJ2-1,CASSVGTGRNEQFF,TGTGCCAGCAGCGTAGGGACAGGAAGGAATGAGCAGTTCTTC
few,.,TRBV7-2,TRBJ1-1,CASSLGRAAEAFF,TGTGCCAGCAGCTTAGGACGTGCTGCTGAAGCTTTCTTT
.,TRBD2,TRBV10-3,TRBJ2-3,CAISGQRGAGEDTQYF,TGTGCCATCAGTGGACAGCGGGGGGCGGGGGAAGATACGCAGTATTTT
.,.,TRBV3-1,TRBJ2-2,CASSQEPASNTGELFF,TGTGCCAGCAGCCAAGAACCAGCATCGAACACCGGGGAGCTGTTTTTT
.,TRBD2,TRBV6-5,TRBJ2-3,CASSSSGGQGDTQYF,TGTGCCAGCAGTTCTAGCGGGGGGCAGGGAGATACGCAGTATTTT
few,.,TRBV5-8,TRBJ2-5,CAMGSWRAQYF,TGTGCCATGGGATCGTGGAGAGCCCAGTACTTC
.,.,TRBV18,TRBJ1-4,CASSPFGEKLFF,TGTGCCAGCTCACCTTTCGGAGAAAAACTGTTTTTT
few,TRBD1,TRBV7-2,TRBJ2-5,CASSKDRAQETQYF,TGTGCCAGCAGCAAGGACAGGGCACAAGAGACCCAGTACTTC
few,.,TRBV5-1,TRBJ2-5,CASSLRHGETQYF,TGCGCCAGCAGCTTGCGGCATGGGGAGACCCAGTACTTC
many,.,TRBV7-2,TRBJ2-3,CASSRVSDTQYF,TGTGCCAGCAGCAGAGTTTCAGATACGCAGTATTTT
few,TRBD1,TRBV5-1,TRBJ2-4,CASSLEGQGNIQYF,TGCGCCAGCAGCTTGGAGGGACAGGGTAACATTCAGTACTTC
many,TRBD2,TRBV27,TRBJ2-3,CASIPLAGADTQYF,TGTGCCAGCATTCCACTAGCGGGGGCCGATACGCAGTATTTT
few,.,TRBV4-1,TRBJ1-2,CASSPLPQNGYTF,TGCGCCAGCAGCCCTCTCCCCCAGAATGGCTACACCTTC
few,.,TRBV4-2,TRBJ2-3,CASSYGLGTFTDTQYF,TGTGCCAGCAGCTACGGTTTAGGTACTTTCACAGATACGCAGTATTTT
.,.,TRBV5-6,TRBJ2-4,CASSPGGDIQYF,TGTGCCAGCAGCCCAGGAGGGGACATTCAGTACTTC
.,.,TRBV6-1,TRBJ2-4,CATNPTSTENIQYF,TGTGCCACCAATCCAACTAGCACCGAAAACATTCAGTACTTC
many,.,TRBV28,TRBJ1-6,CASTVGASAYNSPLHF,TGTGCCAGCACCGTTGGGGCCAGTGCCTATAATTCACCCCTCCACTTT
.,.,TRBV7-2,TRBJ2-3,CASSLTPFRTQYF,TGTGCCAGCAGCCTGACCCCCTTCAGGACGCAGTATTTT
few,TRBD2,TRBV5-1,TRBJ2-1,CASSLTLAANNEQFF,TGCGCCAGCAGCTTAACGCTAGCGGCGAACAATGAGCAGTTCTTC
few,.,TRBV18,TRBJ2-7,CASSPYTGEQYF,TGTGCCAGCTCACCATATACAGGGGAGCAGTACTTC
few,TRBD1,TRBV7-2,TRBJ1-2,CASSRPGQGARGYTF,TGTGCCAGCAGCCGGCCGGGACAGGGGGCGCGTGGCTACACCTTC
few,.,TRBV9,TRBJ2-3,CASSDAGIDTQYF,TGTGCCAGCAGCGACGCAGGGATTGATACGCAGTATTTT
.,.,TRBV9,TRBJ2-7,CASSVGGTVPPYEQYF,TGTGCCAGCAGCGTTGGCGGGACCGTCCCTCCCTACGAGCAGTACTTC
few,.,TRBV4-3,TRBJ1-3,CASSIREGAGNTIYF,TGCGCCAGCAGTATCAGGGAAGGGGCTGGAAACACCATATATTTT
once,TRBD1,TRBV7-9,TRBJ1-2,CASSSTGVYGYTF,TGTGCCAGCAGCTCAACAGGGGTCTATGGCTACACCTTC
.,.,TRBV6-2/TRBV6-3,TRBJ1-5,CASSKMGRAGDQPQHF,TGTGCCAGCAGCAAGATGGGACGGGCCGGGGATCAGCCCCAGCATTTT
.,.,TRBV5-1,TRBJ2-2,CASSMDTPNTGELFF,TGCGCCAGCAGCATGGACACACCGAACACCGGGGAGCTGTTTTTT